This TCR beta chain was found in a study of shared clonotypes between healthy human individuals (dated by TCRdb to the early 2020s). Background for the entire study: The cohort comprised a couple of women and a few men aged 18 to 49 years. To increase sequencing depth and limit assay-specific biases, TCR repertoire library preparation and sequencing were carried out by different laboratories using diverse techniques. To estimate repertoire size and how much clonotypes are shared between individuals, the study performed deep sequencing of blood TCR repertoires from a handful of healthy adults. For each donor, three plates each were used for CD4 naive and CD4 memory, two plates were used for CD8 naive, and one plate was used for CD8 memory. Per donor, leukapheresis produced somewhere between about 0.85 and 8.9 billion PBMCs. Broader findings and caveats from the paper: Rarefaction of sorted-subset datasets indicated incomplete sequencing despite the large sequencing depth. The small number of donors limited the genetic and exposure-history diversity represented. Based on pairwise subsampling, the degree of clonotype sharing among donors was expected to be affected by sequencing depth. Larger estimated clonotype richness was generally found for naive subsets than for memory subsets. Sampling was restricted to blood, and TCR repertoires in tissues likely differ from the TCR repertoires found in blood. Across a handful of donors, approximately 4.6% of naive CD4, roughly 3.8% of naive CD8, around 2.5% of memory CD4, and under 0.45% of memory CD8 clonotypes were shared. Compared with non-shared clonotypes, clonotypes shared by all four sorted-subset donors had higher generation probabilities.

Via the germline V gene (reference sequence), CDR1 is LNHDA and CDR2 SQIVND. The CDR3 holds 14 amino acids from the cysteine to the phenylalanine. CDR3 DNA is the only sequence kept; it has 42 bases, read in frame from the first base. At the junction V is shortened by 1 base and J by 9 bases, with 10 bases in between. Concerning this clone itself: What antigen it recognizes has not been identified. Qualities for individual bases were not recorded, and no much larger clone is one base off.

Using the deep immunoSEQ assay, TCR CDR3 regions were amplified from genomic DNA by multiplex PCR. Extracted genomic DNA from each cell subset was spread evenly across all wells of several immunoSEQ 96-well plates, with each plate serving as a replicate. For sorted subsets, each replicate PCR was loaded with approximately 190 ng genomic DNA, equivalent to some 27,000 T cell genomes. The purified libraries were quantified using a Qubit 3.0 fluorometer, sized with a Bioanalyzer 2100, and then quantified again using the KAPA Library Quantification kit. A separate single-read 150-cycle Illumina NextSeq 550 flow cell was used to sequence each immunoSEQ 96-well plate. Under the source paper's analysis protocol: Because the immunoSEQ output held only junctional sequences and lacked quality scores, the filtering could not match the filtering applied to full-length reads. To assign V/J genes and CDR3, sequences were annotated using PyIR, a Python wrapper for IgBLAST v1.9, with IMGT germline references. Reads with weak V/J assignments (E-value above 1e-6), missing CDR3, stop codons, out-of-frame junctions, or ambiguous translated residues were removed. A V3J clonotype was defined by an identical inferred V gene, J gene, and CDR3 amino acid sequence. To compute the percentage overlap between repertoires, the number of shared unique clonotypes was divided by the size of the smaller repertoire. Three approaches were used to assess repertoire richness: RTK rarefaction, the Chao1 estimator, and Recon v2.1 estimates of unobserved clonotypes. For all TCRbeta clonotypes obtained by the gDNA method from a few donors, generation probabilities were computed with OLGA. TCRdb obtained this table from immuneACCESS and retained in-frame rearrangements with V and J assigned. These tables miss some clones; where compared with another copy, unresolved V genes account for less than half of the shortfall, and the remainder is unexplained. From that table come the V and J calls and clone size; the DNA was used to work out D and trimming. The sample records 2 million or so clones, 90% to 95% of which are singletons. More than 0.1% of the sample rests with the top ten.

The donors were healthy, HIV-negative adults who had no recently reported acute infections or vaccinations. Only Caucasian adults living in Nashville, Tennessee, USA were represented among the donors. Magnetic negative selection was used to enrich CD4+ T cells, after which naive cells were positively selected on CD45RA and the negative fraction became the memory subset. After blood collection by leukapheresis, PBMCs were isolated using Ficoll-Histopaque density gradient centrifugation and then cryopreserved in the vapor phase of liquid nitrogen. Purity and quantity of every magnetically sorted T cell population were checked by analytical flow cytometry. Genomic DNA was isolated from each sorted fraction and quantified by UV absorbance on a Nanodrop 2000c.

This receptor was obtained from a man between 18 and 35 years old in good health. This sequence uses TRBV19 and TRBJ1-6; a tentative D match to TRBD1 spans 5 bases. Input material: naive CD4+ T cells sorted from blood. The cell subset or site label corresponds to: CD45RA+ positively selected. The DNA sequence follows: TGTGCCAGTAGTATAGCTACAGGTAGTTCACCCCTCCACTTT. Its protein is CASSIATGSSPLHF.